The 29 T cell receptor beta chains listed next were all sequenced from one sample in a study of shared clonotypes between healthy human individuals. Generated by immunoSEQ multiplex PCR, the TCRdb table keeps only in-frame clones and is missing some. The sample records more than 500,000 clones, roughly 96% being singletons. As defined, naive CD8 cells were CD45RO-negative and positively selected for CCR7, with terminally differentiated effector memory CD45RA+ cells excluded. Material: naive CD8+ T cells sorted from blood. The receptors come from a woman under 40 in good health.

Only one count was recorded for this clone. The chain has TRBV7-9 and TRBJ2-7; 8 nucleotides agree with TRBD2. V was pared by 5 bases and J by 3 bases, with 9 bases of the junction left unmatched. Germline values: CDR1 SEHNR, CDR2 FQNEAQ (reference sequence). The CDR3 totals 15 residues. The CDR3 reads CASSPHGTSIYEQYF. DNA of the CDR3: TGTGCCAGCAGCCCCCACGGGACTAGTATCTACGAGCAGTACTTC.

This chain links TRBV28 with TRBJ2-1, with D uncertain. CDR1 MDHEN and CDR2 SYDVKM come from the germline V gene. CDR3 length equals 14 residues. V was shortened by 2 bases and J by 4 bases, with 9 bases between the two germline ends. The CDR3: CASSLQSIYNEQFF. CDR3 in DNA: TGTGCCAGCAGTTTACAGTCGATTTACAATGAGCAGTTCTTC.

This chain connects TRBV11-2 to TRBJ2-7; the D gene is possibly TRBD1 (6 bases). Per the germline V gene, CDR1 is SGHAT and CDR2 is FQNNGV. V lost 4 bases and J lost 5, with 18 bases in between. The CDR3 contains 15 residues. The CDR3 bases are TGTGCCAGCAGCTCCTTTCGAGGGCACAGGGACGAGCAGTACTTC. It specifies CASSSFRGHRDEQYF.

This chain connects TRBV7-9 to TRBJ2-7, with D possibly being TRBD1 (6 bases). V was shortened by 4 bases and J by 4 bases, with 14 bases between the two germline ends. CDR3 size: 14 residues. The germline V gene encodes CDR1 SEHNR and CDR2 FQNEAQ (reference sequence). CDR3 bases: TGTGCCAGCAGCTCGCAGGGGTCCCAATACGAGCAGTACTTC. Residues: CASSSQGSQYEQYF. Based on the CDR3 plus reference TRBV7-9 and TRBJ2-7, the full variable domain is DTGVSQNPRHKITKRGQNVTFRCDPISEHNRLYWYRQTLGQGPEFLTYFQNEAQLEKSRLLSDRFSAERPKGSFSTLEIQRTEQGDSAMYLCASSSQGSQYEQYFGPGTRLTVT.

This chain uses TRBV4-1 with TRBJ2-7; 7 positions match TRBD1. V trimming: 0 bases; J trimming: 5 bases; junction bases outside the gene matches: 7. The V gene's germline CDR1 is MGHRA and CDR2 YSYEKL. This CDR3 has 15 amino acids. CDR3 in amino acids: CASSQEGNRGHEQYF. The CDR3, as DNA: TGCGCCAGCAGCCAAGAAGGCAACAGGGGCCACGAGCAGTACTTC.

This sequence joins TRBV2 and TRBJ1-2; 7 positions agree with TRBD1. After removal of 4 bases from V and 6 bases from J, the junction contained 11 bases not matched to a gene. Looked up from germline, CDR1 is SNHLY and CDR2 is FYNNEI. CDR3 length equals 15 residues. This CDR3 is CASSVASLDRDGYTF. In DNA form, the CDR3 reads TGTGCCAGCAGTGTGGCAAGTCTCGACAGGGATGGCTACACCTTC.

This clone was found once. The V gene is TRBV11-2, the J gene TRBJ2-7, with TRBD2 identical over 9 bases. Germline V lookup: CDR1 SGHAT, CDR2 FQNNGV. The length of the CDR3 is 16 residues. With 1 base clipped from V and 2 bases from J, the junction kept 6 bases outside the gene matches. CDR3 in amino acids: CASSLGWREGPYEQYF. DNA for the CDR3: TGTGCCAGCAGCTTAGGCTGGCGGGAGGGCCCCTACGAGCAGTACTTC.

This clone was seen a single time. CDR3 nucleotides: TGTGCCAGCGGACTCGGACTAGCGGGAACAGAGACCCAGTACTTC. The encoded protein is CASGLGLAGTETQYF. The chain carries TRBV27 and TRBJ2-5; TRBD2 matches at 12 bases. CDR3 length: 15 amino acids. CDR1 and CDR2 (germline): MNHEY, SMNVEV (reference sequence). V shed 8 bases and J 4 bases; nucleotides not matched to a gene: 8.

The gene calls are TRBV30 and TRBJ1-1; weak D call: TRBD1 (5 bases). Between the trimmed V and J ends, which lost 2 bases and 8 bases, there was a span of 12 bases. CDR3 length equals 12 residues. Per the germline V gene, CDR1 is GTSNPN and CDR2 is SVGIG (reference sequence). The CDR3 here is CAWSFTGDEAFF. The CDR3 DNA is TGTGCCTGGAGTTTTACCGGGGACGAAGCTTTCTTT.

The rearrangement joins TRBV15 to TRBJ2-7, with 7 nucleotides matching TRBD1. Germline V lookup: CDR1 LNHNV, CDR2 YYDKDF (reference sequence). This CDR3 region has 14 residues. The trim removed 1 base at V and 2 bases at J, leaving 2 bases unmatched. The CDR3 loop is CATSRGDRTYEQYF. For the CDR3, the DNA is TGTGCCACCAGCAGAGGGGACAGAACCTACGAGCAGTACTTC. The full variable domain, its missing parts supplied by reference TRBV15 and TRBJ2-7, is DAMVIQNPRYQVTQFGKPVTLSCSQTLNHNVMYWYQQKSSQAPKLLFHYYDKDFNNEADTPDNFQSRRPNTSFCFLDIRSPGLGDTAMYLCATSRGDRTYEQYFGPGTRLTVT.

This clone was counted once. The gene calls are TRBV19 and TRBJ2-5; 7 bases match TRBD1. The CDR3 spans 15 residues. Per germline, CDR1 LNHDA and CDR2 SQIVND (reference sequence). The J segment lost 1 base and the V segment lost 5 bases, leaving 7 bases of the junction unmatched. CDR3 sequence reads: CASSPGYRGQETQYF. CDR3 DNA: TGTGCCAGTAGTCCCGGCTACAGGGGCCAAGAGACCCAGTACTTC. The entire variable domain, with the rest obtained from reference TRBV19 and TRBJ2-5, is as follows: DGGITQSPKYLFRKEGQNVTLSCEQNLNHDAMYWYRQDPGQGLRLIYYSQIVNDFQKGDIAEGYSVSREKKESFPLTVTSAQKNPTAFYLCASSPGYRGQETQYFGPGTRLLVL.

This clone was detected once. This chain uses TRBV27 with TRBJ1-1; D is uncertain. The V end was cut by 2 bases, the J end by 2 bases, with 9 bases between. Germline V gene sequence: CDR1 MNHEY, CDR2 SMNVEV (reference sequence). The CDR3 extends over 14 amino acids. CDR3 bases: TGTGCCAGCAGTTTACAGGCCCTAAACACTGAAGCTTTCTTT. As protein: CASSLQALNTEAFF.

J is TRBJ2-7 and V is TRBV27, with D possibly matching TRBD1 (6 bases). The CDR3 runs to 14 residues. The ends were cut back, 5 bases at V and 4 bases at J, with 15 bases in the middle. Germline CDR1 reads MNHEY; CDR2 reads SMNVEV (reference sequence). The CDR3 loop is CASSHGRGLYEQYF. The CDR3 DNA reads TGTGCCAGCAGTCACGGCAGGGGTCTTTACGAGCAGTACTTC.

The chain joins TRBV7-8 to TRBJ2-7; D may be TRBD1 or TRBD2 (5 bases each). V was trimmed by 3 bases and J by 2 bases, leaving 8 bases between them. This CDR3 is 13 amino acids long. Per germline, CDR1 SGHVS and CDR2 FQNEAQ. The CDR3 nucleotides are TGTGCCAGCAGCTTGGGGACCACCTACGAGCAGTACTTC. Protein product: CASSLGTTYEQYF.

The CDR3, as DNA: TGTGCCAGCAGCCCCGTTGGACAGGGGGCTAACACTGAAGCTTTCTTT. Amino acids: CASSPVGQGANTEAFF. This chain connects TRBV11-2 to TRBJ1-1, with 11 bases identical to TRBD1. V shed 5 bases and J 2 bases; nucleotides not matched to a gene: 7. This CDR3 has 16 amino acids. CDR1 and CDR2 (germline): SGHAT, FQNNGV.

The genes are TRBV6-1 and TRBJ1-5; 7 bases map to TRBD1. J gave up 3 bases and V 6 bases, and 8 bases lay outside the gene matches. Germline V CDR1 and CDR2: MNHNS, SASEGT. CDR3 length equals 15 residues. This CDR3 reads CASRRRDSPNQPQHF. Written as DNA, the CDR3 is TGTGCCAGCAGGCGGCGGGACAGCCCCAATCAGCCCCAGCATTTT.

The rearrangement links TRBV27 to TRBJ1-4; D ambiguous. Germline CDR1 is MNHEY and CDR2 is SMNVEV (reference sequence). Trimming took off 4 bases at V and 2 bases at J, with 8 bases between the two ends. CDR3 length: 14 amino acids. The CDR3 DNA reads TGTGCCAGCAGTTCGGAGAACACTAATGAAAAACTGTTTTTT. Residues: CASSSENTNEKLFF.

The V and J genes are TRBV29-1 and TRBJ2-3; 9 bases fit TRBD1. V gave up 1 base and J gave up 1 base; unmatched junction bases: 3. CDR3 length: 15 residues. The germline V gene encodes CDR1 SQVTM and CDR2 ANQGSEA. CDR3 sequence: CSVEGDRVGTDTQYF. DNA for the CDR3: TGCAGCGTTGAAGGGGACAGGGTGGGCACAGATACGCAGTATTTT.

V usage is TRBV27 and J usage is TRBJ1-1, with 8 bases identical to TRBD1. The germline V gene encodes CDR1 MNHEY and CDR2 SMNVEV (reference sequence). The CDR3 runs 13 residues. V was pared by 7 bases and J by 4 bases, with 5 bases of the junction left unmatched. CDR3 nucleotides: TGTGCCAGCAAGTTCAGGGGGCCCACTGAAGCTTTCTTT. Translated, it gives CASKFRGPTEAFF.

V usage is TRBV6-6 and J usage is TRBJ2-1, with a possible D match to TRBD2 (6 bases). CDR3 size: 13 residues. The germline CDR1 and CDR2 sequences are MNHNY and SVGAGI (reference sequence). Trimming took off 2 bases at V and 8 bases at J, with 10 bases between the two ends. In DNA, the CDR3 is TGTGCCAGCAGTTACAGCGGGTACGATGAGCAGTTCTTC. It encodes CASSYSGYDEQFF.

The V gene is TRBV10-3, the J gene TRBJ1-5; D unresolved. The V end lost 0 bases, the J end lost 7 bases, and 16 bases lay between the germline ends. CDR1 is ENHRY and CDR2 is SYGVKD in the germline V gene. The CDR3 length is 16 residues. The CDR3 reads CAISESISVVGQPQHF. CDR3 bases: TGTGCCATCAGTGAGTCGATCAGTGTGGTCGGCCAGCCCCAGCATTTT.

This clone was counted once. The V gene is TRBV29-1, the J gene TRBJ2-1, with TRBD2 matching over 15 bases. Germline CDR1 reads SQVTM; CDR2 reads ANQGSEA. This CDR3 comprises 13 residues. The junction had 4 bases not matched to a gene; V was cut back by 6 bases and J by 10 bases. Here the CDR3 DNA reads TGCAGCGTGTTTGGGACTAGCGGGAGGGAGCAGTTCTTC. Translated: CSVFGTSGREQFF.

The V and J genes are TRBV29-1 and TRBJ2-1; D is ambiguous. Per the germline V gene, CDR1 is SQVTM and CDR2 is ANQGSEA. The germline V and J ends were trimmed by 4 bases and 4 bases, with 20 bases remaining between them. CDR3 length: 16 residues. CDR3 sequence (DNA): TGCAGCGTTGTTTCAAGTTGGGATCCCACGTACAATGAGCAGTTCTTC. Translation gives CSVVSSWDPTYNEQFF.

This rearrangement joins TRBV6-1 to TRBJ2-1; 8 bases align to TRBD2. Germline loops: CDR1 MNHNS, CDR2 SASEGT. V dropped 2 bases and J dropped 5; count of bases not matched to a gene: 11. CDR3 size: 17 residues. CDR3 in DNA: TGTGCCAGCAGTGAATGGGCCGATAGCGGGATAAACAATGAGCAGTTCTTC. It yields the protein CASSEWADSGINNEQFF.

The chain couples TRBV6-4 to TRBJ1-1; D is ambiguous. The CDR3 is 13 amino acids. The V end was cut by 3 bases, the J end by 3 bases, with 8 bases between. From germline, CDR1 is MRHNA and CDR2 SNTAGT. The CDR3 loop reads CASSEVPDTEAFF. The CDR3 DNA sequence: TGTGCCAGCAGTGAAGTTCCGGACACTGAAGCTTTCTTT.

The chain couples TRBV28 to TRBJ2-7; possible D gene TRBD2, 6 bases. Germline CDR1 and CDR2: MDHEN and SYDVKM. CDR3 length: 13 residues. The V end lost 6 bases, the J end lost 3 bases, and 12 bases lay between the germline ends. CDR3 in amino acids: CASSLTSYYEQYF. CDR3 DNA sequence: TGTGCCAGCAGCCTTACTAGCTACTACGAGCAGTACTTC. Combining the CDR3 with reference TRBV28 and TRBJ2-7 gives the whole variable domain DVKVTQSSRYLVKRTGEKVFLECVQDMDHENMFWYRQDPGLGLRLIYFSYDVKMKEKGDIPEGYSVSREKKERFSLILESASTNQTSMYLCASSLTSYYEQYFGPGTRLTVT.

The V call is TRBV9, the J call TRBJ2-4; TRBD2 is a possible D gene (6 bases). This CDR3 spans 14 amino acids. The germline gives CDR1 SGDLS, CDR2 YYNGEE. The V end lost 0 bases, the J end lost 7 bases, and 11 bases lay between the germline ends. The CDR3 here is CASSVAGEENIQYF. In DNA form, the CDR3 reads TGTGCCAGCAGCGTAGCCGGGGAGGAGAACATTCAGTACTTC. Full variable domain (missing parts from reference TRBV9 and TRBJ2-4): DSGVTQTPKHLITATGQRVTLRCSPRSGDLSVYWYQQSLDQGLQFLIQYYNGEERAKGNILERFSAQQFPDLHSELNLSSLELGDSALYFCASSVAGEENIQYFGAGTRLSVL.

This clone was seen just once. The same CDR3 arises from other DNA sequences in this sample as well. For the CDR3, the DNA is TGTGCCAGCAGTTCCGGCAGGGCCTACGAGCAGTACTTC. Its translation: CASSSGRAYEQYF. The J gene is TRBJ2-7, the V gene TRBV27; TRBD1 is a possible D gene (5 bases). The length of the CDR3 is 13 residues. V dropped 4 bases and J dropped 2 bases, with 9 bases sitting between them. Germline V lookup: CDR1 MNHEY, CDR2 SMNVEV (reference sequence).

The chain joins TRBV7-9 to TRBJ1-4; maybe TRBD1 (6 bases). Germline CDR1 SEHNR, CDR2 FQNEAQ (reference sequence). Deletions cut 4 bases from V and 5 bases from J, with 23 bases between. The CDR3 consists of 18 residues. Here the CDR3 DNA reads TGTGCCAGCAGCTACGGGTGGGGGCGAGAGGAGGGAAATGAAAAACTGTTTTTT. Translating it yields CASSYGWGREEGNEKLFF.